The clone carrying this T cell receptor (beta chain) has a handful of counts. Its antigen is currently unknown. This record belongs to a study of OX40 agonist ivuxolimab in advanced cancers. Across the study: The patients received ivuxolimab by intravenous route every 2 weeks at 0.01 to 10 mg/kg. Enrolled patients in dose escalation had cancers that were hepatocellular carcinoma, melanoma, renal cell or head and neck cancer. Study-wide results and caveats: Expanded clones were, on average, more numerous in CD8+ T cells than in CD4+. Also showing low normalized T-cell clonal expansion were some of the nonresponders.

The CDR3 is made up of 15 amino acids. V was shortened by 0 bases and J by 3 bases, with 9 bases between the two germline ends. CDR1 LNHNV and CDR2 YYDKDF come from the germline V gene (reference sequence). The data were produced by immunoSEQ multiplex PCR, yet TCRdb's version contains in-frame clones alone and is incomplete. The sample holds 65,000 to 90,000 clones, approximately 78% seen once. The source of this sequence is an adult with an advanced solid tumor such as melanoma, head and neck, liver or kidney cancer. This sample comprised CD4+ or CD8+ T cells sorted from blood, obtained in a trial of the OX40 agonist ivuxolimab. The chain combines TRBV15 with TRBJ1-5; no clear D. CDR3 nucleotides: TGTGCCACCAGCAGAGATGGAGCCTCCAATCAGCCCCAGCATTTT. Its protein product is CATSRDGASNQPQHF.